This T cell receptor beta chain was recovered during a study of blood T cell repertoires in COVID-19 (dated by TCRdb to the early 2020s). A note on the overall study: The collaborator samples originated in the United States, Italy and Spain and spanned the acute and convalescent phases of COVID-19. The prospective study material was composed of cDNA or gDNA derived from T cells, B-cell-depleted T cells, or PBMCs. Subjects who had been exposed to COVID-19, were actively infected with it, or had recovered from it provided the deeply sampled blood TCRbeta repertoires that made up the dataset. A freely available public database, intended as a resource for researchers studying the immune response to SARS-CoV-2, is where the repertoires were released. Samples were obtained from the ongoing ImmuneRACE study (first 160 participants) and from 1,000 to 1,500 subjects provided by 6 global collaborators. Nearly every sample came with metadata listing a de-identified subject ID, COVID-19 status, age in years and sex. Where available, HLA class I and class II types were obtained from metadata supplied by the sample provider rather than from assay-based typing.

Here V drops 6 bases and J drops 0 bases, and the junction holds 2 bases not matched to any gene. The CDR3 has 13 amino acids, counting the end cysteine and phenylalanine. The only DNA kept is the CDR3, 39 bases in frame from the first base. Per the germline V gene (reference sequence), MNHEY is the CDR1 and SMNVEV is the CDR2. A second Seattle source provided samples from volunteer blood donors who had recovered from COVID-19. Each collaborating institution followed its own protocols to collect whole blood in K2EDTA tubes. Collaborator samples were shipped for TCRbeta analysis as frozen whole blood, isolated PBMCs, or DNA extracted from either sample type. The immunoSEQ Assay, a bias-controlled multiplex PCR, was used to amplify TCRbeta CDR3 regions from genomic DNA. In the paper's pipeline: Within the assay, amplification of reference gene primers was used to estimate how many nucleated cells each sample contained. To quantify the absolute abundance of each unique TCRbeta CDR3 rearrangement, sequence reads were collapsed and filtered. For each sample, productive Simpson clonality was calculated by taking the square root of Simpson's diversity index across productive rearrangements. The source is immuneACCESS, and TCRdb retained only in-frame sequences with V and J called. Part of the clones is not carried over; for the studies checked, unresolved V genes explain less than half of this, and the remainder is unexplained. The DNA was the basis for D and trimming; V, J and clone size are from that table. The sample data list approximately 300,000 clones, and around 89% of these were observed just once. The top ten clonotypes cover nearly 6.5% of the sample.

Broad study findings and their caveats: Clinical and demographic metadata were provided uncurated, with the amount varying by source and participant.

To note about this clone: Its recognized antigen is unknown. The sample holds no much larger clone one base away, and base qualities are not on file.

The chain employs TRBV27 and TRBJ2-7, and 7 bases in between align with TRBD1. What was sequenced was peripheral blood. The TCR was taken from a man younger than 30 who had recovered from COVID-19. The CDR3 corresponds to CASSRDSSYEQYF. At the DNA level, the sequence is TGTGCCAGCAGCCGGGACAGCTCCTACGAGCAGTACTTC.